The 24 T cell receptor beta chains reported below all come from one sample, sequenced in a study of T cell responses to AZD1222 COVID-19 vaccine. Profiling relied on immunoSEQ multiplex PCR, and the TCRdb table lists in-frame clones only, not all of them. The table includes 150,000 to 200,000 clones, 80% to 95% detected once. Sequencing was performed on peripheral blood, taken on day 0 of AZD1222 vaccination. The origin of the receptors is an adult in good health.

This clone occurred once. The chain employs TRBV24-1 and TRBJ1-2; D may be TRBD1 (5 bases). Germline CDR1 is KGHDR and CDR2 is SFDVKD. Trimming stripped 4 bases from V and 4 bases from J, with 12 bases between. The CDR3 consists of 14 residues. CDR3 in DNA: TGTGCCACCAGTGACTCGGGACCTTCCTATGGCTACACCTTC. It is translated as CATSDSGPSYGYTF.

This clone was seen a handful of times. This chain links TRBV3-1 (or the pseudogene TRBV3-2) with TRBJ1-3; D may be TRBD1 (5 bases). Between the trimmed V and J ends, which lost 1 base and 0 bases, there was a span of 10 bases. Germline V gene lookup returns CDR1 LGHDT and CDR2 YNNKEL (reference sequence). CDR3 size: 16 residues. The CDR3 nucleotides are TGTGCCAGCAGCCAAGCCTCGGGGACCTCTGGAAACACCATATATTTT. Translation: CASSQASGTSGNTIYF.

The chain uses TRBV6-2 or TRBV6-3 and TRBJ1-6; D gene ambiguous. The germline V and J ends were trimmed by 0 bases and 5 bases, with 8 bases remaining between them. CDR1 is MNHEY, CDR2 SVGEGT, per germline. CDR3 length equals 15 residues. CDR3: CASSYSRVNNSPLHF. CDR3 in DNA: TGTGCCAGCAGTTACTCAAGGGTGAATAATTCACCCCTCCACTTT.

This clone was observed once. The genes are TRBV19 and TRBJ2-2; 7 bases align to TRBD1. The germline V gene has CDR1 LNHDA and CDR2 SQIVND (reference sequence). Trimming at V came to 9 bases and at J to 4 bases, leaving 2 bases not matched to a gene. There are 12 residues in the CDR3. CDR3 coding DNA: TGTGCCAGCGACAGGGTCACCGGGGAGCTGTTTTTT. Translation: CASDRVTGELFF.

The rearrangement uses TRBV7-8 and TRBJ2-7, with 7 bases fitting TRBD1. CDR1 and CDR2 from the germline V gene are SGHVS and FQNEAQ. J was trimmed by 2 bases and V by 4 bases; bases with no gene match: 5. The CDR3 contains 14 residues. The CDR3 sequence: CASSWGQGAYEQYF. The CDR3 coding sequence is TGTGCCAGCAGCTGGGGCCAGGGGGCCTACGAGCAGTACTTC.

CDR3 sequence (DNA): TGTGCCAGCAGCTTGCCGGAGGACTATGAGCAGTTCTTC. This codes for CASSLPEDYEQFF. V is TRBV5-4 and J is TRBJ2-1; possible D gene TRBD2, 5 bases. The CDR3 has 13 amino acids. Germline values: CDR1 SGHNT, CDR2 YYREEE (reference sequence). V was trimmed by 1 base and J by 8 bases, leaving 10 bases between them.

In this sample, this clone turned up once. The same CDR3 can be traced to other DNA sequences in this sample. The V and J genes are TRBV6-5 and TRBJ1-5; perhaps TRBD1 as D (5 bases). Germline loops: CDR1 MNHEY, CDR2 SVGAGI. This CDR3 spans 14 amino acids. The V and J ends lost 3 bases and 0 bases respectively, with 6 bases between them. CDR3 nucleotides: TGTGCCAGCAGTTATGGGGGTAGCAATCAGCCCCAGCATTTT. Translation: CASSYGGSNQPQHF.

The chain carries TRBV7-9 and TRBJ2-1; D might be TRBD2 (6 bases). Germline assignment: CDR1 SEHNR and CDR2 FQNEAQ (reference sequence). The CDR3 is 16 amino acids. V lost 5 bases and J 2 bases, leaving 16 bases between the germline ends. The CDR3, as DNA: TGTGCCAGCAGCCCCAGCGGGCGGGGCACCTACAATGAGCAGTTCTTC. It codes for CASSPSGRGTYNEQFF.

The rearrangement uses TRBV18 and TRBJ1-1, with a tentative D call TRBD1 (5 bases). The CDR3 spans 14 residues. In germline, CDR1 is KGHSH, CDR2 LQKENI. Trimming removed 3 bases at V and 8 bases at J, with 16 bases between. In DNA form, the CDR3 reads TGTGCCAGCTCACCCAGCATGCTTGGGACCGAAGCTTTCTTT. Translating it yields CASSPSMLGTEAFF.

The J gene is TRBJ2-2, the V gene TRBV6-2 or TRBV6-3; unclear D gene. Looked up from germline, CDR1 is MNHEY and CDR2 is SVGEGT. The CDR3 is made up of 12 amino acids. The ends were cut back, 8 bases at V and 4 bases at J, with 8 bases in the middle. The DNA of the CDR3 is TGTGCCAGCCGCCTCCCCACCGGGGAGCTGTTTTTT. It translates to CASRLPTGELFF.

A remark on this clone: Other DNA sequences in this sample translate to the same CDR3. This rearrangement joins TRBV30 to TRBJ2-7; TRBD2 might be the D (6 bases). CDR3 length: 12 residues. Germline CDR1 GTSNPN, CDR2 SVGIG (reference sequence). Deletions cut 0 bases from V and 3 bases from J, with 6 bases between. The CDR3, as DNA: TGTGCCTGGAGTGTAGCGGGCTACGAGCAGTACTTC. Translated, it gives CAWSVAGYEQYF.

Here the CDR3 reads CASSTGQGADEQFF. CDR3 nucleotide sequence: TGTGCCAGCTCAACGGGACAGGGGGCTGATGAGCAGTTCTTC. The chain carries TRBV18 and TRBJ2-1; 12 positions match TRBD1. Germline V gene sequence: CDR1 KGHSH, CDR2 LQKENI. Trimming cost V 5 bases and J 8 bases; bases outside gene matches: 4. This CDR3 contains 14 residues.

The chain has TRBV4-2 and TRBJ2-4; D is undetermined. V was pared by 0 bases and J by 0 bases, with 6 bases between. Germline V gene sequence: CDR1 LGHNA, CDR2 YNFKEQ. This CDR3 region has 15 residues. The CDR3 coding sequence is TGTGCCAGCAGCCAAGATGGCATAGCCAAAAACATTCAGTACTTC. Its translation: CASSQDGIAKNIQYF.

The chain employs TRBV2 and TRBJ1-2, with TRBD1 as a possible D gene (5 bases). Germline V CDR1 and CDR2: SNHLY, FYNNEI. The V end lost 4 bases, the J end lost 9 bases, and 21 bases lay between the germline ends. CDR3 length equals 15 residues. CDR3 loop: CASSVGGGTGLSYTF. CDR3 nucleotide sequence: TGTGCCAGCAGTGTAGGCGGCGGCACGGGACTAAGCTACACCTTC.

This clone was seen only a few times. The rearrangement links TRBV5-1 to TRBJ1-1, with D maybe TRBD1 (5 bases). Germline V gene data show CDR1 as SGHRS and CDR2 as YFSETQ. V was shortened by 6 bases and J by 0 bases, with 18 bases between the two germline ends. The CDR3 covers 16 residues. CDR3: CASTPGGGLMNTEAFF. The CDR3 DNA reads as TGCGCCAGCACCCCTGGGGGGGGACTGATGAACACTGAAGCTTTCTTT.

V is TRBV7-3 and J is TRBJ1-3; TRBD1 matches 7 bases. This CDR3 region has 15 residues. In germline, CDR1 is SGHTA, CDR2 FQGTGA. V was clipped by 5 bases and J by 0 bases; unmatched bases: 4. The CDR3 DNA sequence: TGTGCCAGCAGCGCACAGGGGACCTCTGGAAACACCATATATTTT. Translated: CASSAQGTSGNTIYF. Combining the CDR3 with reference TRBV7-3 and TRBJ1-3 gives the whole variable domain GAGVSQTPSNKVTEKGKYVELRCDPISGHTALYWYRQSLGQGPEFLIYFQGTGAADDSGLPNDRFFAVRPEGSVSTLKIQRTERGDSAVYLCASSAQGTSGNTIYFGEGSWLTVV.

This chain joins TRBV5-6 and TRBJ1-1; D unresolved. Germline CDR1 is SGHDT and CDR2 is YYEEEE. Trimming removed 1 base at V and 8 bases at J, with 6 bases between. The CDR3 has 11 amino acids. The CDR3 bases are TGTGCCAGCAGCTTGTCCGGGGAAGCTTTCTTT. Translated: CASSLSGEAFF.

This chain uses TRBV6-1 with TRBJ1-6, with 7 bases that match TRBD1. Germline CDR1 reads MNHNS; CDR2 reads SASEGT. This CDR3 has 17 amino acids. The V gene end was trimmed by 1 base and the J gene end by 9 bases; junction bases not matched to a gene: 12. CDR3 sequence reads: CASSEGAGGRGGSPLHF. CDR3 nucleotides: TGTGCCAGCAGTGAAGGGGCAGGGGGAAGGGGTGGTTCACCCCTCCACTTT.

The sample holds one count of this clone. The V call is TRBV20-1, the J call TRBJ1-2; a possible D gene is TRBD1 (5 bases). This CDR3 spans 11 amino acids. CDR1 and CDR2 (germline): DFQATT, SNEGSKA (reference sequence). Trimming stripped 4 bases from V and 8 bases from J, with 11 bases between. CDR3 DNA sequence: TGCAGTGCTACCGGGACGTTCGGCTACACCTTC. Its translation: CSATGTFGYTF.

The chain employs TRBV6-2 or TRBV6-3 and TRBJ2-7, with D maybe TRBD1 (5 bases). This CDR3 comprises 13 residues. Germline V lookup: CDR1 MNHEY, CDR2 SVGEGT. The ends were cut back, 2 bases at V and 4 bases at J, with 9 bases in the middle. The CDR3 nucleotides are TGTGCCAGCAGTTACGGGGCCTTTTACGAGCAGTACGTC. Translating it yields CASSYGAFYEQYV.

The rearrangement uses TRBV3-1 (or the pseudogene TRBV3-2) and TRBJ1-4; D is undetermined. V gave up 1 base and J gave up 8 bases, with 5 bases separating them. This CDR3 spans 12 amino acids. Germline CDR1 and CDR2: LGHDT and YNNKEL (reference sequence). The CDR3 protein is CASSQGAEKLFF. The DNA of the CDR3 is TGTGCCAGCAGCCAAGGGGCGGAAAAACTGTTTTTT.

The chain is built from TRBV12-3 or TRBV12-4 and TRBJ1-2; D is undetermined. CDR3 length: 12 amino acids. V was trimmed by 6 bases and J by 8 bases, leaving 13 bases between them. The CDR3 nucleotides are TGTGCCAGCAGCCCCGAGTATCAGGGCTACACCTTC. This translates into CASSPEYQGYTF.

The chain joins TRBV27 to TRBJ2-1, with a weak D call TRBD2 (7 bases). Germline loops: CDR1 MNHEY, CDR2 SMNVEV (reference sequence). CDR3 length: 16 residues. V was shortened by 3 bases and J by 4 bases, with 16 bases between the two germline ends. The CDR3 coding sequence is TGTGCCAGCAGTTTGGGGCGGGGGCCCCTATACAATGAGCAGTTCTTC. Protein sequence: CASSLGRGPLYNEQFF.

In its sample, this clone was seen a few times. The chain is built from TRBV6-5 and TRBJ2-5, with a possible D match to TRBD2 (6 bases). The CDR3 runs to 15 residues. V lost 5 bases to trimming and J lost 6 bases, with 19 bases between them. The V gene's germline CDR1 is MNHEY and CDR2 SVGAGI. This chain's CDR3 is CASSRPSVGSKTQYF. The CDR3 DNA is TGTGCCAGCAGTCGACCTAGCGTGGGCTCAAAGACCCAGTACTTC.